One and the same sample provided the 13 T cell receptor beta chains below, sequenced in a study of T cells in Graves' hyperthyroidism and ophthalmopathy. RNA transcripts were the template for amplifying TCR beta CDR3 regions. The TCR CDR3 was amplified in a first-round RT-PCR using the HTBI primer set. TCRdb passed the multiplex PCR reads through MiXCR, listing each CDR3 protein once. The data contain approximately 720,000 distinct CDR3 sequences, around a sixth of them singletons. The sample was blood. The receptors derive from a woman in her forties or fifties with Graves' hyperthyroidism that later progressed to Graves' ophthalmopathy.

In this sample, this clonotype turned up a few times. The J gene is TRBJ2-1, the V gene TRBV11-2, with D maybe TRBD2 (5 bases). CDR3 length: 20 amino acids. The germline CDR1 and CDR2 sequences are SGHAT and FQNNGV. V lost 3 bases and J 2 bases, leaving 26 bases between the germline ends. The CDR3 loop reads CASSFGSSWEPYDPYNEQFF. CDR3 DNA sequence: TGTGCCAGCAGCTTCGGCTCTAGCTGGGAACCTTATGACCCCTACAATGAGCAGTTCTTC.

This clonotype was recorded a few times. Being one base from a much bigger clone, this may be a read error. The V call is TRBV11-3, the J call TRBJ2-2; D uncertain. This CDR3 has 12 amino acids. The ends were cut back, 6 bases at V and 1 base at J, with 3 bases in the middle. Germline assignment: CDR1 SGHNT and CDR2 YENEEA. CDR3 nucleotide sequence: TGTGCCAGCAGACAGAACACCGGGGAGCTGTTTTTT. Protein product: CASRQNTGELFF.

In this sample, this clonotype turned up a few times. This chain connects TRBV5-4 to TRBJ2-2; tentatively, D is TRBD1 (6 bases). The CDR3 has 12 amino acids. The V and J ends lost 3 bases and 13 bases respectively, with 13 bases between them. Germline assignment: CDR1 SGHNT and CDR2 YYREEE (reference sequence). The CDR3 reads CASSSPGQGLFF. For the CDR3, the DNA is TGTGCCAGCAGCTCCCCGGGACAAGGGCTGTTTTTT.

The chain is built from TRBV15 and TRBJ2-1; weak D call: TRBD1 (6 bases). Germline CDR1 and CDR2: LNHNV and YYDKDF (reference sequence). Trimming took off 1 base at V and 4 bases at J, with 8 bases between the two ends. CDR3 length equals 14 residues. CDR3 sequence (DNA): TGTGCCACCAGCAGAGCCAGGGGTTACAATGAGCAGTTCTTC. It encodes CATSRARGYNEQFF.

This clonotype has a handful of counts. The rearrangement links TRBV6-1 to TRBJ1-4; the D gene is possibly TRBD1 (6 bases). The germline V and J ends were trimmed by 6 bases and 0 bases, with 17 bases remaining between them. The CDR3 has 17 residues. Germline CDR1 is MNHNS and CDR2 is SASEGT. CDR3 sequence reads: CASRRRTDQATNEKLFF. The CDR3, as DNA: TGTGCCAGCAGGCGAAGGACAGATCAAGCAACTAATGAAAAACTGTTTTTT.

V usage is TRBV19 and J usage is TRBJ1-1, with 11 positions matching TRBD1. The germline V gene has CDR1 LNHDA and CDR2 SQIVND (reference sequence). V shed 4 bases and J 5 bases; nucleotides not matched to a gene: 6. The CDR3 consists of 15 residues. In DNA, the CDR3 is TGTGCCAGTAGTAGGGAGGACAGGGGGCGGACTGAAGCTTTCTTT. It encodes CASSREDRGRTEAFF.

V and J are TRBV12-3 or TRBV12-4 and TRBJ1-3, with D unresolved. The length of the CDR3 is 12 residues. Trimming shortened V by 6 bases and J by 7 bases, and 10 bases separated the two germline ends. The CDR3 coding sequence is TGTGCCAGCAGGCGAGGTCTTAACACCATATATTTT. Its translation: CASRRGLNTIYF.

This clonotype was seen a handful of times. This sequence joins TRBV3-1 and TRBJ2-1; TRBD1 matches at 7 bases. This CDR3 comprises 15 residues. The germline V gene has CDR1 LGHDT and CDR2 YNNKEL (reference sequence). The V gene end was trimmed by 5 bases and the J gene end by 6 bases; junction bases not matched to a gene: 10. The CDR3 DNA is TGTGCCAGCAGCTTAACAGGGGAAGGTTTCAATGAGCAGTTCTTC. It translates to CASSLTGEGFNEQFF.

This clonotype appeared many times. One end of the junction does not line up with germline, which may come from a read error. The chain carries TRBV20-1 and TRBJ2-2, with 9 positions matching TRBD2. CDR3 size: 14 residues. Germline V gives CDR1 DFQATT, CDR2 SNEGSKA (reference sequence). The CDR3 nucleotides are TGCAGTGCTAGTGGACTAGCGAACGCCGGGGAGCTGTTTTTT. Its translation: CSASGLANAGELFF.

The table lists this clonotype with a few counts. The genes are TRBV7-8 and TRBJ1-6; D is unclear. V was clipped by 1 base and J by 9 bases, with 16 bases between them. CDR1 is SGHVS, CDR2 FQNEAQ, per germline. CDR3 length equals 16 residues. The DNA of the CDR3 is TGTGCCAGCAGCTTAGGAAGAACAGCTCAAGGTTCACCCCTCCACTTT. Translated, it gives CASSLGRTAQGSPLHF.

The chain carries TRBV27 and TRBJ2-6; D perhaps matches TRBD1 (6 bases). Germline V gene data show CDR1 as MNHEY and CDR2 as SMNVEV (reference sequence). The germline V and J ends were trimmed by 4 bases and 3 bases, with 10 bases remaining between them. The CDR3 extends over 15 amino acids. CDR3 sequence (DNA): TGTGCCAGCAGTTCCAGGGGTTTTGGGGCCAACGTCCTGACTTTC. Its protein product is CASSSRGFGANVLTF.

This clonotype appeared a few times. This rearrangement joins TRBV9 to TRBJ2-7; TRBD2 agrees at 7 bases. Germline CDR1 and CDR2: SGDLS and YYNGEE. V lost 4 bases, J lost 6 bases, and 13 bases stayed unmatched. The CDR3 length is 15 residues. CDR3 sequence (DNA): TGTGCCAGCAGCCCTATGGGACTACGAACGGGCGAGCAGTACTTC. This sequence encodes CASSPMGLRTGEQYF.

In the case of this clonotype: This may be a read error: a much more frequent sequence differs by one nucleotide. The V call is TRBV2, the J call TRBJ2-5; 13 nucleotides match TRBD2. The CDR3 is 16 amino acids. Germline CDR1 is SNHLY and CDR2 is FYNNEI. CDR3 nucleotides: TGTGCCAGCAGCCCCGGGACTAGCGGGGTCCAAGAGACCCGGTACTTC. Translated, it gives CASSPGTSGVQETRYF. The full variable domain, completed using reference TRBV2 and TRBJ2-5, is EPEVTQTPSHQVTQMGQEVILRCVPISNHLYFYWYRQILGQKVEFLVSFYNNEISEKSEIFDDQFSVERPDGSNFTLKIRSTKLEDSAMYFCASSPGTSGVQETRYFGPGTRLLVL.